This T cell receptor (beta chain) was sequenced in a study of cytomegalovirus exposure and HLA in healthy donors. Turning to the study itself: From HLA-typed donors, an early data release held about 85 million unique TCRs. Of over 300 genotyped donors, approximately 84% clustered with self-reported Caucasian donors. General study points: Among TCR beta chains of equal frequency, HLA-associated ones were more clonally expanded in a later analysis.

Use of 60 Vbeta and 13 Jbeta primers characterized the PCR. Sequencing used immunoSEQ multiplex PCR; TCRdb keeps in-frame clones, though not all of them. The sample has 160,000 or so clones; more than 70% are singletons. Germline V lookup: CDR1 MDHEN, CDR2 SYDVKM. CDR3 length: 16 residues. The V gene end was trimmed by 10 bases and the J gene end by 4 bases; junction bases not matched to a gene: 15. This clone turned up a few times. Its antigen remains unidentified. This sequence was found in a man in his fifties or sixties in good health and CMV-seronegative. The V gene is TRBV28, the J gene TRBJ2-7; TRBD2 matches 11 bases. Sequencing used PBMCs. In nucleotides, the CDR3 is TGTGCCACTAGGGGACTAGCGGAACTCGGTGGGTACGAGCAGTACTTC. Translated: CATRGLAELGGYEQYF.